Listed below are T cell receptor beta chains from one sample, sequenced in a study of CD8 T cells in Susac syndrome. TCRdb reanalysed the immunoSEQ multiplex PCR reads using MiXCR and keeps one entry per CDR3 protein. Counted here are roughly 75,000 distinct CDR3 sequences, 93% occurring once; the ten biggest clones make up 0.15%. The sequencing input was CD4+ T cells from PBMCs. These receptors came from a human donor with Susac syndrome. CDR3s leave out the opening cysteine and the closing phenylalanine or tryptophan. A D gene is named only where the DNA matches it firmly. Clone size, where shown, is once, few, many, or a class for clones that have expanded.

v_call	clone_size	d_call	j_call	cdr3_aa
TRBV7-2	-	-	TRBJ2-7	ASSSKGRHEQY
TRBV20-1	-	TRBD1	TRBJ2-5	SARNPGGPLETQY
TRBV4-3	-	-	TRBJ2-1	ASSRSIGGRSYNEQF
TRBV2	-	-	TRBJ1-1	ASRTRREAF
TRBV4-2	-	-	TRBJ2-7	ASSQDRQGTYEQY
TRBV28	-	-	TRBJ2-1	ASSSPTKPEQF
TRBV10-2	-	-	TRBJ2-1	ASSILPGQEQF
TRBV28	few	-	TRBJ1-2	ASTTSPRNYGYT
TRBV7-2	-	-	TRBJ1-2	ASSLVEREGYGYT
TRBV28	-	TRBD1	TRBJ2-4	ASSLYRGRTPRGIQY
TRBV4-2	-	-	TRBJ1-5	ASSQDRRNQPQH
TRBV28	-	-	TRBJ2-2	ASTIGGENTGELF
TRBV27	-	-	TRBJ2-7	ASSFRGYYEQY
TRBV18	-	-	TRBJ1-1	VSGGANTEAF
TRBV9	-	TRBD1	TRBJ1-4	ASSATKGQEGEKLF
TRBV14	-	TRBD1	TRBJ2-7	ASSPRQGRYEQY
TRBV20-1	-	-	TRBJ1-2	SATRGSNYGYT
TRBV28	-	TRBD1	TRBJ2-7	ASSRPGTGVYEQY
TRBV4-3	-	-	TRBJ1-5	ASSQTPYSNQPQH
TRBV4-3	-	-	TRBJ1-3	ASSQGGRNSGNTIY
TRBV28	few	-	TRBJ2-1	ASKGSSYNEQF
TRBV9	-	-	TRBJ2-1	ASSVSAARGNEQF